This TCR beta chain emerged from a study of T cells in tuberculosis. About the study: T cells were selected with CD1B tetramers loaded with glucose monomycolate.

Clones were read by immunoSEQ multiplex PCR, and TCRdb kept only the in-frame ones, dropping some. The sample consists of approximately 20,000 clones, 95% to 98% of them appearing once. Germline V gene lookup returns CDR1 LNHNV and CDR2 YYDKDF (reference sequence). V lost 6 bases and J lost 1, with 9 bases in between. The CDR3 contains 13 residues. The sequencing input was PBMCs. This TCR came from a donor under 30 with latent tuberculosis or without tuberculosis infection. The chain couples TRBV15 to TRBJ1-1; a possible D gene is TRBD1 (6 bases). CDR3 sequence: CATSGQTNTEAFF. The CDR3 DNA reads TGTGCCACCAGTGGACAGACGAACACTGAAGCTTTCTTT.